One TCR beta chain is described in this entry. Antigen specificity is unknown. TCRdb keeps only in-frame clones here, not all; method: immunoSEQ multiplex PCR. The data contain approximately 21,000 clones, roughly 80% of them singletons. The time point: week 47, end of study. Every vaccine dose comprised 300 ug of mutant IDH1 20-mer peptide plus topical imiquimod. Across weeks 1, 3, 5, 7, 11, 15, 19 and 23, patients received a vaccination each time, eight in all. New WHO grade 3 or 4 IDH1-mutant, ATRX-lost astrocytomas were present in all donors. V dropped 2 bases and J dropped 3; count of bases not matched to a gene: 17. This CDR3 contains 19 residues. CDR1 and CDR2 (germline): SQVTM, ANQGSEA. These data belong to a study of a mutant IDH1 vaccine in newly diagnosed glioma. Study-level background: Those enrolled had earlier been treated with radiotherapy, temozolomide, or both, mostly both.

This TCR was recovered from a man between 35 and 55 years old with glioma. The chain employs TRBV29-1 and TRBJ2-2, with 8 bases lining up with TRBD2. The sample consisted of PBMCs, taken from a glioma patient whose treatment included an IDH1 peptide vaccine. CDR3 loop: CSVELRANQAGVDTGELFF. DNA of the CDR3: TGCAGCGTTGAACTGAGGGCAAATCAAGCGGGAGTAGACACCGGGGAGCTGTTTTTT.